This entry lists 26 T cell receptor beta chains sequenced from one sample in a study of CD8+ T cells in alopecia areata. cDNA reverse transcribed from extracted RNA served as the sequencing template. Profiling relied on immunoSEQ multiplex PCR, and the TCRdb table lists in-frame clones only, not all of them. The data hold about 220,000 clones, with around 57% observed a single time. Treatment specified: oral pan-JAK inhibitor, 5-10 mg twice daily. The source material was CD4+ T cells sorted from blood, sampled at week 4, from a patient treated with tofacitinib. These receptor sequences come from a human donor with alopecia areata.

The chain carries TRBV6-6 and TRBJ1-2; no clear D. V lost 6 bases and J lost 6, with 14 bases in between. The germline CDR1 and CDR2 sequences are MNHNY and SVGAGI (reference sequence). The CDR3 extends over 13 amino acids. CDR3 DNA sequence: TGTGCCAGCAGCCTAGCCCCAAGGCATGGCTACACCTTC. This encodes CASSLAPRHGYTF.

V usage is TRBV29-1 and J usage is TRBJ2-7; TRBD1 matches 7 bases. The germline V gene encodes CDR1 SQVTM and CDR2 ANQGSEA. This CDR3 spans 12 amino acids. V shed 5 bases, J shed 7 bases, and the junction held 8 bases outside the gene matches. The CDR3, as DNA: TGCAGCGTTCGGCAGGGGGTGAGGGAGCAGTACTTC. This gives the protein CSVRQGVREQYF.

This chain connects TRBV7-2 to TRBJ1-2; D is undetermined. Trimming took off 8 bases at V and 6 bases at J, with 7 bases between the two ends. Germline V gene data show CDR1 as SGHTA and CDR2 as FQGNSA. The CDR3 sequence is 10 residues long. Here the CDR3 DNA reads TGTGCCAGCGGCCAAGATGGCTACACCTTC. Protein: CASGQDGYTF. The full variable domain, its missing parts supplied by reference TRBV7-2 and TRBJ1-2, is GAGVSQSPSNKVTEKGKDVELRCDPISGHTALYWYRQSLGQGLEFLIYFQGNSAPDKSGLPSDRFSAERTGGSVSTLTIQRTQQEDSAVYLCASGQDGYTFGSGTRLTVV.

This chain joins TRBV10-3 and TRBJ1-1, with D maybe TRBD1 (5 bases). In germline, CDR1 is ENHRY, CDR2 SYGVKD. V shed 0 bases and J shed 7 bases, with 9 bases lying between them. The CDR3 runs to 13 residues. This CDR3 is CAISESTGVEAFF. In DNA, the CDR3 is TGTGCCATCAGTGAGTCGACGGGGGTTGAAGCTTTCTTT.

The rearrangement links TRBV2 to TRBJ2-5; no clear D gene. Trimming removed 3 bases from V and 2 bases from J, with 10 bases in between. Germline V lookup: CDR1 SNHLY, CDR2 FYNNEI. The CDR3 extends over 14 amino acids. The CDR3 is CASSDRSEQETQYF. The CDR3 nucleotides read TGTGCCAGCAGTGACAGGAGTGAACAAGAGACCCAGTACTTC.

V gene TRBV2 combines with J gene TRBJ2-2; the D is unclear. Germline CDR1 and CDR2: SNHLY and FYNNEI. Trimming took 3 bases from V and 0 from J, leaving 11 bases between them. This CDR3 comprises 16 residues. The CDR3 loop is CASSDVRPSNTGELFF. As DNA, the CDR3 is TGTGCCAGCAGTGATGTCAGGCCGTCGAACACCGGGGAGCTGTTTTTT.

The chain joins TRBV7-9 to TRBJ1-1; D is ambiguous. The germline CDR1 and CDR2 sequences are SEHNR and FQNEAQ (reference sequence). The V end lost 7 bases, the J end lost 5 bases, and 14 bases lay between the germline ends. The CDR3 has 13 residues. The CDR3 DNA follows: TGTGCCAGCACCCCAGTGGTGGGAACTGAAGCTTTCTTT. This translates into CASTPVVGTEAFF.

The CDR3 nucleotides read TGCAGCGTTATACTGAACACTGAAGCTTTCTTT. Translating gives CSVILNTEAFF. The chain couples TRBV29-1 to TRBJ1-1; D is ambiguous. The germline gives CDR1 SQVTM, CDR2 ANQGSEA. The CDR3 runs 11 residues. Trimming took off 5 bases at V and 0 bases at J, with 4 bases between the two ends.

The chain recombines TRBV5-1 with TRBJ2-1; 9 positions match TRBD1. CDR1 is SGHRS and CDR2 is YFSETQ in the germline V gene. The CDR3 extends over 16 amino acids. J lost 6 bases, V lost 3 bases, and 10 bases had no gene match. In DNA form, the CDR3 reads TGCGCCAGCAGCTACCCATTGGGACAGGGAGGCAATGAGCAGTTCTTC. It is translated as CASSYPLGQGGNEQFF. The variable domain in full, completed from reference TRBV5-1 and TRBJ2-1, reads KAGVTQTPRYLIKTRGQQVTLSCSPISGHRSVSWYQQTPGQGLQFLFEYFSETQRNKGNFPGRFSGRQFSNSRSEMNVSTLELGDSALYLCASSYPLGQGGNEQFFGPGTRLTVL.

Comment on this clone: This sample includes further DNA sequences coding for the same CDR3. This chain joins TRBV29-1 and TRBJ2-5; D remains ambiguous. The CDR3 length is 11 residues. Germline CDR1 and CDR2: SQVTM and ANQGSEA. The V end lost 3 bases, the J end lost 4 bases, and 6 bases lay between the germline ends. The CDR3: CSVDDPETQYF. The CDR3 DNA is TGCAGCGTTGATGACCCAGAGACCCAGTACTTC.

A word on this clone: A junction boundary mismatches the germline segment, possibly from a read error. The CDR3 DNA reads TGTGCCAGCAGTCCCACCGGGGGCCTCGCCAAAAACATTCAGTACTTC. This gives the protein CASSPTGGLAKNIQYF. This rearrangement joins TRBV10-3 to TRBJ2-4; either TRBD1 or TRBD2 may supply D (6 bases each). CDR3 size: 16 residues. Per germline, CDR1 ENHRY and CDR2 SYGVKD.

The J gene is TRBJ2-5, the V gene TRBV29-1; D may match TRBD1 or TRBD2 (5 bases each). The CDR3 covers 12 residues. V lost 4 bases and J 5 bases, leaving 11 bases between the germline ends. CDR1 and CDR2 (germline): SQVTM, ANQGSEA. The CDR3 region has the DNA TGCAGCGTTGCCGGGGCCGGGGAGACCCAGTACTTC. Translated: CSVAGAGETQYF.

The V gene is TRBV28, the J gene TRBJ2-5; 9 positions match TRBD1. V lost 5 bases, J lost 4 bases, and 2 bases stayed unmatched. The length of the CDR3 is 13 residues. Per the germline V gene, CDR1 is MDHEN and CDR2 is SYDVKM. This chain's CDR3 is CASSAQGAETQYF. For the CDR3, the DNA is TGTGCCAGCAGTGCACAGGGGGCAGAGACCCAGTACTTC. The whole variable domain, remainder taken from reference TRBV28 and TRBJ2-5, is DVKVTQSSRYLVKRTGEKVFLECVQDMDHENMFWYRQDPGLGLRLIYFSYDVKMKEKGDIPEGYSVSREKKERFSLILESASTNQTSMYLCASSAQGAETQYFGPGTRLLVL.

The CDR3 sequence is CSVEPTTGELFF. CDR3 nucleotide sequence: TGCAGCGTTGAACCTACCACCGGGGAGCTGTTTTTT. The chain links TRBV29-1 to TRBJ2-2; D call uncertain. V was clipped by 2 bases and J by 4 bases, with 5 bases between them. This CDR3 has 12 amino acids. The germline V gene has CDR1 SQVTM and CDR2 ANQGSEA.

J is TRBJ1-2 and V is TRBV9; TRBD1 matches 9 bases. The germline gives CDR1 SGDLS, CDR2 YYNGEE. The J segment lost 10 bases and the V segment lost 4 bases, leaving 8 bases of the junction unmatched. CDR3 length equals 13 residues. The CDR3 spells CASSPGTGIVYTF. In DNA form, the CDR3 reads TGTGCCAGCAGCCCTGGGACAGGGATAGTCTACACCTTC.

This clone has just a few counts. The chain combines TRBV29-1 with TRBJ1-2; possibly TRBD1 for D (5 bases). Germline assignment: CDR1 SQVTM and CDR2 ANQGSEA. The CDR3 consists of 13 residues. V dropped 3 bases and J dropped 7 bases, with 15 bases sitting between them. In nucleotides, the CDR3 is TGCAGCGTTGAGAGTCAGCGGGGCGGTGGCTACACCTTC. It encodes CSVESQRGGGYTF.

Many counts were recorded for this clone. CDR3 DNA sequence: TGTGCCAGCGTCCCGGGGACCAAGGACACTGAAGCTTTCTTT. Protein product: CASVPGTKDTEAFF. The V call is TRBV2, the J call TRBJ1-1, with D maybe TRBD1 (5 bases). Trimming left V 8 bases short and J 3 bases short, with 16 bases between. The germline gives CDR1 SNHLY, CDR2 FYNNEI. CDR3 size: 14 residues.

Notes on this clone: Other DNA sequences in this specimen translate into the identical CDR3. The chain carries TRBV4-3 and TRBJ2-3, with D possibly matching TRBD1 (6 bases). CDR3 length: 15 residues. Germline CDR1 and CDR2: LGHNA and YSLEER. The V end was cut by 0 bases, the J end by 1 base, with 8 bases between. The CDR3 loop reads CASSQEGAGTDTQYF. CDR3 coding DNA: TGCGCCAGCAGCCAAGAGGGGGCGGGCACAGATACGCAGTATTTT.

This clone was picked up a small number of times. The chain couples TRBV16 to TRBJ2-3, with D tentatively TRBD1 (6 bases). Looked up from germline, CDR1 is KGHSY and CDR2 is FQNENV. The CDR3 extends over 15 amino acids. V gave up 2 bases and J gave up 0 bases, with 9 bases separating them. CDR3 in DNA: TGTGCCAGCAGCCAAGACAGGACGAGCACAGATACGCAGTATTTT. Its protein product is CASSQDRTSTDTQYF.

The chain is built from TRBV2 and TRBJ2-1; D remains ambiguous. This CDR3 has 15 residues. V was trimmed by 5 bases and J by 4 bases, leaving 15 bases between them. The V gene's germline CDR1 is SNHLY and CDR2 FYNNEI. CDR3 in amino acids: CASSPVIAGYNEQFF. The CDR3, as DNA: TGTGCCAGCAGTCCCGTCATTGCAGGTTACAATGAGCAGTTCTTC.

This clone was recorded a few times. V is TRBV19 and J is TRBJ1-1; D possibly corresponds to TRBD1 (6 bases). This CDR3 is built from 14 residues. In germline, CDR1 is LNHDA, CDR2 SQIVND (reference sequence). With 7 bases removed from V and 1 base from J, the gap between germline ends came to 13 bases. This CDR3 is CASTLDRKNTEAFF. In DNA, the CDR3 is TGTGCCAGTACCTTGGACAGAAAGAACACTGAAGCTTTCTTT.

V gene TRBV6-5 combines with J gene TRBJ2-3; 9 bases are shared with TRBD1. Germline lookup yields CDR1 MNHEY and CDR2 SVGAGI. The CDR3 runs 16 residues. The V segment lost 2 bases and the J segment 0 bases; nucleotides outside the gene matches: 3. The CDR3 bases are TGTGCCAGCAGTTACCTGGGACAGGGAAGCACAGATACGCAGTATTTT. Amino acid sequence: CASSYLGQGSTDTQYF.

This clone was detected a few times. The J gene is TRBJ2-3, the V gene TRBV5-4; 12 nucleotides line up with TRBD1. The V and J ends lost 4 bases and 6 bases, in that order; junction bases with no gene match: 12. Germline loops: CDR1 SGHNT, CDR2 YYREEE (reference sequence). This CDR3 comprises 17 residues. In nucleotides, the CDR3 is TGTGCCAGCAGCCAAGCCCGGGACAGGGGGCAGTCGGATACGCAGTATTTT. Protein product: CASSQARDRGQSDTQYF.

The chain combines TRBV9 with TRBJ2-3; the match to TRBD2 covers 10 bases. With V trimmed by 0 bases and J by 6 bases, 4 bases remained unmatched. This CDR3 has 15 residues. Germline V gene data show CDR1 as SGDLS and CDR2 as YYNGEE. The CDR3 reads CASSVVAGGQDTQYF. CDR3 in DNA: TGTGCCAGCAGCGTAGTAGCGGGGGGCCAGGATACGCAGTATTTT. Full variable domain (missing parts from reference TRBV9 and TRBJ2-3): DSGVTQTPKHLITATGQRVTLRCSPRSGDLSVYWYQQSLDQGLQFLIQYYNGEERAKGNILERFSAQQFPDLHSELNLSSLELGDSALYFCASSVVAGGQDTQYFGPGTRLTVL.

The chain recombines TRBV6-6 with TRBJ1-5, with D maybe TRBD1 (5 bases). V lost 6 bases and J lost 3, with 6 bases in between. This CDR3 region has 12 residues. CDR1 MNHNY and CDR2 SVGAGI come from the germline V gene (reference sequence). The DNA for the CDR3 is TGTGCCAGCAGACAGGCCAATCAGCCCCAGCATTTT. Its protein product is CASRQANQPQHF.

The chain joins TRBV30 to TRBJ2-3; 11 nucleotides match TRBD1. CDR3 length: 13 amino acids. Germline CDR1 GTSNPN, CDR2 SVGIG (reference sequence). The junction had 1 base not matched to a gene; V was cut back by 4 bases and J by 4 bases. CDR3 sequence reads: CAWKGQGADTQYF. CDR3 coding DNA: TGTGCCTGGAAGGGACAGGGGGCAGATACGCAGTATTTT.